The 29 T cell receptor beta chains below all came from one sample that was sequenced in a study of shared clonotypes between healthy human individuals. Using immunoSEQ multiplex PCR, the repertoire was profiled, and TCRdb retains in-frame clones only, with some absent. Of about 1.5 million clones in the sample, roughly 96% were seen once. Sequencing was carried out using naive CD4+ T cells sorted from blood. Subset of the sample: CD45RA+ positively selected. The receptors were gathered from a man aged 30 to 39 in good health.

This clone showed up just once. The V and J genes are TRBV6-5 and TRBJ2-7; D is ambiguous. Germline V gene sequence: CDR1 MNHEY, CDR2 SVGAGI. The CDR3 sequence is 15 residues long. V shed 4 bases and J shed 3 bases, with 16 bases lying between them. The CDR3: CASSFPQTFGYEQYF. CDR3 nucleotide sequence: TGTGCCAGCAGTTTCCCCCAAACCTTTGGCTACGAGCAGTACTTC.

The table lists this clone with a count of one. The CDR3 reads CASSSNTVSTDTQYF. The CDR3 DNA reads as TGCGCCAGCAGCTCAAACACCGTGAGCACAGATACGCAGTATTTT. The chain couples TRBV5-1 to TRBJ2-3, with D uncertain. Germline CDR1 is SGHRS and CDR2 is YFSETQ. The germline V and J ends were trimmed by 3 bases and 0 bases, with 11 bases remaining between them. CDR3 length: 15 amino acids.

The V gene is TRBV7-8, the J gene TRBJ1-5; 8 nucleotides align to TRBD1. The ends lost 5 bases at V and 4 bases at J; junction bases unmatched: 7. The germline gives CDR1 SGHVS, CDR2 FQNEAQ. The CDR3 contains 15 residues. In DNA, the CDR3 is TGTGCCAGCAGCGGGGCCCGGACAGGGAATCAGCCCCAGCATTTT. The encoded protein is CASSGARTGNQPQHF.

This chain uses TRBV5-1 with TRBJ1-1, with no clear D. The germline CDR1 and CDR2 sequences are SGHRS and YFSETQ. The germline V and J ends were trimmed by 0 bases and 0 bases, with 12 bases remaining between them. The CDR3 loop spans 16 amino acids. CDR3 in amino acids: CASSLDEGILNTEAFF. The CDR3 DNA is TGCGCCAGCAGCTTGGACGAGGGTATATTGAACACTGAAGCTTTCTTT.

J is TRBJ2-1 and V is TRBV6-4; D is unclear. V lost 2 bases and J 6 bases, leaving 11 bases between the germline ends. Germline assignment: CDR1 MRHNA and CDR2 SNTAGT. CDR3 size: 14 residues. The CDR3 sequence is CASSDTRRSNEQFF. CDR3 DNA: TGTGCCAGCAGTGACACTCGCAGGAGCAATGAGCAGTTCTTC.

The rearrangement uses TRBV6-1 and TRBJ2-1, with 12 bases that match TRBD2. Germline lookup yields CDR1 MNHNS and CDR2 SASEGT. V trimming: 6 bases; J trimming: 8 bases; junction bases outside the gene matches: 8. This CDR3 region has 15 residues. This CDR3 reads CASRSLAGGPHEQFF. In DNA, the CDR3 is TGTGCCAGCAGATCCCTAGCGGGAGGGCCTCATGAGCAGTTCTTC.

The rearrangement uses TRBV28 and TRBJ2-3; D call uncertain. Germline V CDR1 and CDR2: MDHEN, SYDVKM. The V and J ends lost 5 bases and 4 bases respectively, with 19 bases between them. The CDR3 contains 16 residues. The CDR3 nucleotides read TGTGCCAGCAGTGCGCCGGGTGCCAAAAGCCCAGATACGCAGTATTTT. This gives the protein CASSAPGAKSPDTQYF.

About this clone: Other DNA sequences in this sample translate to the same CDR3. CDR3 sequence reads: CASSLASGSSYEQYF. CDR3 sequence (DNA): TGCGCCAGCAGCCTGGCCAGCGGAAGCTCCTACGAGCAGTACTTC. The genes are TRBV5-1 and TRBJ2-7; D is possibly TRBD2 (5 bases). CDR1 SGHRS and CDR2 YFSETQ come from the germline V gene. The CDR3 spans 15 residues. Trimming cost V 4 bases and J 0 bases, with 14 bases left between them.

This clone has only one observation. The V call is TRBV6-5, the J call TRBJ1-3; no reliable D call. With 6 bases removed from V and 4 bases from J, the gap between germline ends came to 13 bases. Germline V lookup: CDR1 MNHEY, CDR2 SVGAGI. This CDR3 comprises 14 residues. The CDR3 region is CASRPGLLGNTIYF. DNA for the CDR3: TGTGCCAGCAGGCCTGGTCTCTTGGGAAACACCATATATTTT.

The table lists this clone with a count of one. The V call is TRBV19, the J call TRBJ2-7; 8 positions match TRBD2. The ends lost 10 bases at V and 4 bases at J; junction bases unmatched: 12. CDR3 size: 14 residues. The germline V gene has CDR1 LNHDA and CDR2 SQIVND (reference sequence). The CDR3 spells CATSGTRSAYEQYF. CDR3 bases: TGTGCCACTTCCGGGACTAGGTCGGCTTACGAGCAGTACTTC. The full variable domain, rest sourced from reference TRBV19 and TRBJ2-7, is DGGITQSPKYLFRKEGQNVTLSCEQNLNHDAMYWYRQDPGQGLRLIYYSQIVNDFQKGDIAEGYSVSREKKESFPLTVTSAQKNPTAFYLCATSGTRSAYEQYFGPGTRLTVT.

The chain couples TRBV7-2 to TRBJ2-4; perhaps TRBD2 as D (6 bases). The germline V gene has CDR1 SGHTA and CDR2 FQGNSA. CDR3 length: 19 residues. V lost 4 bases to trimming and J lost 0 bases, with 22 bases between them. The DNA of the CDR3 is TGTGCCAGCAGCTCCCCCCCGCGGGGAACACCTTTAGCCAAAAACATTCAGTACTTC. This encodes CASSSPPRGTPLAKNIQYF.

The genes are TRBV11-2 and TRBJ2-2; TRBD2 matches 11 bases. Germline V gene data show CDR1 as SGHAT and CDR2 as FQNNGV. The CDR3 extends over 15 amino acids. Trimming removed 5 bases from V and 3 bases from J; junction bases left unmatched: 2. CDR3 DNA sequence: TGTGCCAGCAGCAAACTAGCGGGAGACACCGGGGAGCTGTTTTTT. Translating gives CASSKLAGDTGELFF.

The chain links TRBV30 to TRBJ2-4, with D unresolved. The CDR3 is made up of 16 amino acids. V gave up 0 bases and J gave up 2 bases, with 14 bases separating them. Germline V CDR1 and CDR2: GTSNPN, SVGIG (reference sequence). CDR3 DNA sequence: TGTGCCTGGAGTGTCCGCTTCTCGGGTACCAAAAACATTCAGTACTTC. Translated: CAWSVRFSGTKNIQYF.

The rearrangement joins TRBV7-2 to TRBJ2-3; 10 positions agree with TRBD1. The V and J ends lost 5 bases and 1 base, in that order; junction bases with no gene match: 9. Looked up from germline, CDR1 is SGHTA and CDR2 is FQGNSA. This CDR3 has 17 residues. The CDR3 DNA reads TGTGCCAGCAGCGCATCCGGGACAGGGGCCCGCACAGATACGCAGTATTTT. It codes for CASSASGTGARTDTQYF.

This clone was seen just once. The V gene is TRBV4-3, the J gene TRBJ2-5; TRBD1 agrees at 7 bases. Trimming took 0 bases from V and 5 from J; bases not matched to a gene: 9. Germline CDR1 is LGHNA and CDR2 is YSLEER. There are 16 residues in the CDR3. The CDR3 loop reads CASSQDWEQGWETQYF. The DNA for the CDR3 is TGCGCCAGCAGCCAAGACTGGGAACAGGGGTGGGAGACCCAGTACTTC.

As concerns this clone: Other nucleotide sequences in the sample specify the same CDR3. The rearrangement uses TRBV27 and TRBJ2-3; 7 bases agree with TRBD2. J was trimmed by 1 base and V by 2 bases; bases with no gene match: 6. Germline V CDR1 and CDR2: MNHEY, SMNVEV (reference sequence). This CDR3 region has 16 residues. The CDR3 DNA reads TGTGCCAGCAGTTTAGCGGGAGTGGGAGGCACAGATACGCAGTATTTT. This encodes CASSLAGVGGTDTQYF.

CDR3 amino acids: CASSEARRVMNTEAFF. The CDR3 nucleotides are TGTGCCAGCAGTGAAGCGCGTAGGGTTATGAACACTGAAGCTTTCTTT. The chain carries TRBV6-1 and TRBJ1-1; no definite D call. V lost 0 bases and J 0 bases, leaving 11 bases between the germline ends. Germline V lookup: CDR1 MNHNS, CDR2 SASEGT. The CDR3 is 16 amino acids.

In its sample, this clone was seen a few times. Here the CDR3 reads CASSYGRGRTGYGYTF. The CDR3 DNA sequence: TGTGCCAGCAGTTACGGCAGGGGGCGCACAGGCTATGGCTACACCTTC. The chain couples TRBV6-5 to TRBJ1-2; 8 bases match TRBD1. Trimming took 2 bases from V and 4 from J; bases not matched to a gene: 9. CDR1 MNHEY and CDR2 SVGAGI come from the germline V gene. CDR3 length equals 16 residues.

To note about this clone: The same CDR3 arises from other DNA sequences in this sample as well. The chain uses TRBV27 and TRBJ2-3; tentative D call: TRBD1 (6 bases). Trimming shortened V by 3 bases and J by 1 base, and 8 bases separated the two germline ends. CDR1 is MNHEY, CDR2 SMNVEV, per germline (reference sequence). The CDR3 runs to 14 residues. Written as DNA, the CDR3 is TGTGCCAGCAGTTTCAGGGGCGGCACAGATACGCAGTATTTT. The encoded protein is CASSFRGGTDTQYF.

This clone showed up just once. This chain connects TRBV25-1 to TRBJ2-7; unclear D gene. V lost 4 bases, J lost 0 bases, and 4 bases lay in between. The CDR3 has 12 amino acids. The germline V gene encodes CDR1 MGHDK and CDR2 SYGVNS. CDR3 loop: CASSGPSYEQYF. DNA for the CDR3: TGTGCCAGCAGTGGGCCCTCCTACGAGCAGTACTTC.

This sequence joins TRBV7-2 and TRBJ1-1; the D is unclear. Germline-derived CDR1 and CDR2 are SGHTA and FQGNSA. Deletions cut 2 bases from V and 7 bases from J, with 5 bases between. This CDR3 is 11 amino acids long. The CDR3 DNA follows: TGTGCCAGCAGCTTATTACTTGAAGCTTTCTTT. As protein: CASSLLLEAFF.

The gene calls are TRBV10-2 and TRBJ2-1; no firm D call. The CDR3 extends over 15 amino acids. Deletions cut 4 bases from V and 0 bases from J, with 10 bases between. Germline CDR1 WSHSY, CDR2 SAAADI. The CDR3 region has the DNA TGCGCCAGCAGTGTGCAGGTCCTCTCCTACAATGAGCAGTTCTTC. Its translation: CASSVQVLSYNEQFF.

This chain links TRBV29-1 with TRBJ2-3; D unclear. The CDR3 runs 14 residues. CDR1 is SQVTM and CDR2 is ANQGSEA in the germline V gene. The V end lost 6 bases, the J end lost 0 bases, and 13 bases lay between the germline ends. CDR3 sequence (DNA): TGCAGCGTGAACGGATTGACTAGCACAGATACGCAGTATTTT. Translated: CSVNGLTSTDTQYF.

The chain's CDR3 is CASSTRTGVDLAKNIQYF. The CDR3 region has the DNA TGTGCCAGCTCAACCAGAACGGGAGTGGACCTAGCCAAAAACATTCAGTACTTC. The chain joins TRBV18 to TRBJ2-4, with a tentative D call TRBD2 (6 bases). V shed 5 bases and J shed 0 bases, with 20 bases lying between them. The CDR3 length is 18 residues. Germline CDR1 KGHSH, CDR2 LQKENI.

This clone appeared once. The chain is built from TRBV18 and TRBJ2-7, with TRBD1 matching 9 bases. The V and J ends lost 5 bases and 0 bases, in that order; junction bases with no gene match: 17. The CDR3 covers 19 residues. Germline lookup yields CDR1 KGHSH and CDR2 LQKENI. CDR3 DNA: TGTGCCAGCTCAGGTACCGGCCGGGACAGGGACAATTTCTCCTACGAGCAGTACTTC. Translation gives CASSGTGRDRDNFSYEQYF.

The V and J genes are TRBV10-3 and TRBJ2-1; weak D call: TRBD1 (5 bases). This CDR3 spans 13 amino acids. The V end lost 3 bases, the J end lost 9 bases, and 12 bases lay between the germline ends. CDR1 and CDR2 from the germline V gene are ENHRY and SYGVKD. The DNA for the CDR3 is TGTGCCATCAGTGAAGTCGGTCAGGGTGAGCAGTTCTTC. It is translated as CAISEVGQGEQFF.

The chain links TRBV25-1 to TRBJ2-2; no reliable D call. The germline V gene encodes CDR1 MGHDK and CDR2 SYGVNS. Trimming took 3 bases from V and 4 from J, leaving 9 bases between them. This CDR3 has 14 amino acids. DNA for the CDR3: TGTGCCAGCAGTGACCCCAGATTCACCGGGGAGCTGTTTTTT. Amino acid sequence: CASSDPRFTGELFF.

The chain links TRBV18 to TRBJ2-7, with TRBD1 identical over 8 bases. CDR1 and CDR2 from the germline V gene are KGHSH and LQKENI. This CDR3 has 15 amino acids. V dropped 3 bases and J dropped 6; count of bases not matched to a gene: 10. DNA for the CDR3: TGTGCCAGCTCACCGAAGGGAGGACAGGGAACCGAGCAGTACTTC. Translated: CASSPKGGQGTEQYF.

The chain couples TRBV10-1 to TRBJ2-3; D is ambiguous. From germline, CDR1 is WNHNN and CDR2 SYGVQD (reference sequence). The ends were cut back, 2 bases at V and 5 bases at J, with 2 bases in the middle. The CDR3 consists of 11 residues. The CDR3 nucleotides read TGCGCCAGCAGTGAGGAAGATACGCAGTATTTT. Translating gives CASSEEDTQYF.